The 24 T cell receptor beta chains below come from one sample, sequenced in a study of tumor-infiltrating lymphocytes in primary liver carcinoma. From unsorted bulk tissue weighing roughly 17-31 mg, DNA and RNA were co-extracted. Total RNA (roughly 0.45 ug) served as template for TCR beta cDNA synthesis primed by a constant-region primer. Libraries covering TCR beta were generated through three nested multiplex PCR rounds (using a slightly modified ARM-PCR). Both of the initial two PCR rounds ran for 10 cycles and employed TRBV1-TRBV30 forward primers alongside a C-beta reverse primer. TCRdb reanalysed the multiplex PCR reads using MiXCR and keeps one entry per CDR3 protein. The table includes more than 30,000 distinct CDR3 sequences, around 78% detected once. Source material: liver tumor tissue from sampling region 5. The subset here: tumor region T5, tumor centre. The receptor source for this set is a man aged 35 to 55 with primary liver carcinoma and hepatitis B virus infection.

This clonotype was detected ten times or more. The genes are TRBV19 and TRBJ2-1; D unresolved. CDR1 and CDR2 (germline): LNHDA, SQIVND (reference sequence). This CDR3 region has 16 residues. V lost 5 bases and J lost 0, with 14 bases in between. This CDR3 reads CASSLSTLSSYNEQFF. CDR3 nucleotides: TGTGCCAGTAGTTTGTCAACCTTGAGCTCCTACAATGAGCAGTTCTTC. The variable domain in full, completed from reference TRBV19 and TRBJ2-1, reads DGGITQSPKYLFRKEGQNVTLSCEQNLNHDAMYWYRQDPGQGLRLIYYSQIVNDFQKGDIAEGYSVSREKKESFPLTVTSAQKNPTAFYLCASSLSTLSSYNEQFFGPGTRLTVL.

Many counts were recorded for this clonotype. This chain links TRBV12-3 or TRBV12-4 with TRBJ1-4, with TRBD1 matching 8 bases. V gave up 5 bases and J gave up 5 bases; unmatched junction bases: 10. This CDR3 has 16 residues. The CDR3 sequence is CASSLQGERVNEKLFF. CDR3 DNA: TGTGCCAGCAGTCTACAGGGGGAACGCGTGAATGAAAAACTGTTTTTT.

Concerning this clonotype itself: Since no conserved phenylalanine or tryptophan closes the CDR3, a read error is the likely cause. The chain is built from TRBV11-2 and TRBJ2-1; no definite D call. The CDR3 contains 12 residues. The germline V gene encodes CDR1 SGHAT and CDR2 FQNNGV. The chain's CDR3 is CASNPSHNEQFS. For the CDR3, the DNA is TGTGCCAGCAACCCCTCCCACAATGAACAGTTCTCC.

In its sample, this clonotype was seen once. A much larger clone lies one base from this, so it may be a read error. CDR3 nucleotides: TGTGCCAGCAAAATGGATGGAGCGACCTACGAGCAGTACTTC. This sequence encodes CASKMDGATYEQYF. This chain connects TRBV19 to TRBJ2-7, with no clear D. V shed 9 bases and J shed 2 bases, with 17 bases lying between them. The CDR3 loop spans 14 amino acids. Germline V gene lookup returns CDR1 LNHDA and CDR2 SQIVND (reference sequence).

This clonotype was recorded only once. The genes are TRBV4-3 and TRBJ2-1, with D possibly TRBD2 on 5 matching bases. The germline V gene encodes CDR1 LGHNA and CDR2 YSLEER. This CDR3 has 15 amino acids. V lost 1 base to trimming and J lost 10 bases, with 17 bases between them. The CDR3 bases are TGCGCCAGCAGCCAAGCCAGAGGGCCTGTAAGGGAGCAGTTCTTC. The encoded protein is CASSQARGPVREQFF.

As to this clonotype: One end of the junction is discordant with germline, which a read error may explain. The CDR3 reads CVSIAGTPVIGTGELFF. The DNA of the CDR3 is TGTGTCAGCATCGCCGGGACTCCCGTCATAGGTACCGGGGAGCTGTTTTTT. The chain links TRBV12-3 or TRBV12-4 to TRBJ2-2; possible D gene TRBD2, 6 bases. The CDR3 contains 17 residues.

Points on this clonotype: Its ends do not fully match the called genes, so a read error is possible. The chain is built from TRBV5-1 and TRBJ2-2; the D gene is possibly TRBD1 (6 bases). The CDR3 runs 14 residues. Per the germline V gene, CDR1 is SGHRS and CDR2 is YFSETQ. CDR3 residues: CASSMGALSGELFF. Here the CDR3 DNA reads TGCGCCAGCAGTATGGGGGCTCTTTCCGGGGAGCTGTTTTTC.

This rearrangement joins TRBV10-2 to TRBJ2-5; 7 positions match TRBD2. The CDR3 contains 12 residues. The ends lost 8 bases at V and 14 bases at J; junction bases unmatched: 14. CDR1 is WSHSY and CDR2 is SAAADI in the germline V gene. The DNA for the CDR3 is TGCGCCAGCTCGGCGGGAGTAGAGACCGACTACTTC. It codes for CASSAGVETDYF.

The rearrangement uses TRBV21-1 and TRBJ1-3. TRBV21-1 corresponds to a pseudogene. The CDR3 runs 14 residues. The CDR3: CASSSQSSGNTIHF. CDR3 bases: TGTGCCAGCAGCTCTCAGAGCTCTGGAAACACCATACATTTT.

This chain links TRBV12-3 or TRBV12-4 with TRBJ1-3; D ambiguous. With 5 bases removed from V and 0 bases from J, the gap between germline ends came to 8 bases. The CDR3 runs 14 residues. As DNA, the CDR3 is TGTGCCAGCAGTGCTGTTGGCTCTGGAAACACCATATATTTT. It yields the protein CASSAVGSGNTIYF.

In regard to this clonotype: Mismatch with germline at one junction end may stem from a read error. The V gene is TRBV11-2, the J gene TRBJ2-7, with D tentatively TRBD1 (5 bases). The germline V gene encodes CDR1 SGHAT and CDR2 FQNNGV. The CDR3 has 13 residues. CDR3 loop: CAGSTQAGNEQYF. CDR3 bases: TGTGCCGGCAGCACACAGGCTGGAAACGAGCAGTACTTT.

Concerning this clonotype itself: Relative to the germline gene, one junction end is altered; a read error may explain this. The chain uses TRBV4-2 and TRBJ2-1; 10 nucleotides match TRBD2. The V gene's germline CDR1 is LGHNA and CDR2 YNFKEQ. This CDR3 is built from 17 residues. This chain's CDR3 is CASNQLSGRAVYDEQFF. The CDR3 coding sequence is TGTGCCAGTAACCAACTGAGCGGGAGGGCCGTCTACGATGAGCAATTCTTC.

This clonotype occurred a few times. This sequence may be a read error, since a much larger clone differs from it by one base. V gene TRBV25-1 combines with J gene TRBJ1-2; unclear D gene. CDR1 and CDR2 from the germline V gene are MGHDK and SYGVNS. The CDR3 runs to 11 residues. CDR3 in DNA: TGTGACAGCAGTGACAACTATGGCTACACCTTC. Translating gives CDSSDNYGYTF.

In DNA form, the CDR3 reads TGCAGTGCTAGAGAGGATGTGAGCAGGAGTAGCAATGAGCAGTTCTTC. Its protein is CSAREDVSRSSNEQFF. The V call is TRBV20-1, the J call TRBJ2-1; D not certain. The ends were cut back, 0 bases at V and 6 bases at J, with 18 bases in the middle. Germline V CDR1 and CDR2: DFQATT, SNEGSKA (reference sequence). The CDR3 extends over 16 amino acids.

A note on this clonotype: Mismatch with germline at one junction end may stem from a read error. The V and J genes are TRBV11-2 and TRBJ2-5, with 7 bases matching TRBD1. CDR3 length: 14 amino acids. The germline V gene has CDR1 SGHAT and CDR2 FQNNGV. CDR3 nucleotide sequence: TGCACCAGCAGCTTAGGGGGCCGGCAAGAGACCCAGTACTTC. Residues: CTSSLGGRQETQYF.

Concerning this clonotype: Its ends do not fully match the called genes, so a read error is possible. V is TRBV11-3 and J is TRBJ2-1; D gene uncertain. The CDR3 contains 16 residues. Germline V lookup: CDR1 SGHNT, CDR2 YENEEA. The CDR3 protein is CASSSGGRSSYNEQRF. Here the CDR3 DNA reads TGTGCCAGCAGCTCAGGCGGCCGGAGTTCCTACAATGAGCAGCGCTTC.

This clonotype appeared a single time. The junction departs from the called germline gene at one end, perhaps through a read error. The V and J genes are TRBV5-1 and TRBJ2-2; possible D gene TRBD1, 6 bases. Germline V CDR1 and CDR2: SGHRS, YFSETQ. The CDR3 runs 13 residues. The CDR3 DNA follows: TGCGCCAGCAACAATCTTTGGGACATTGAGCTATTCTTT. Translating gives CASNNLWDIELFF.

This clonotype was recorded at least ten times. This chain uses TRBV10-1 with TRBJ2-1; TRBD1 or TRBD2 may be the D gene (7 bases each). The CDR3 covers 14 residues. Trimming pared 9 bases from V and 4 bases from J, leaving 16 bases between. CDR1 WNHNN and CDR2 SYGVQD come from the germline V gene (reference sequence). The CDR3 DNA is TGCGCCAGACCACCCAGGGGGGGATACAATGAGCAGTTCTTC. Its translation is CARPPRGGYNEQFF.

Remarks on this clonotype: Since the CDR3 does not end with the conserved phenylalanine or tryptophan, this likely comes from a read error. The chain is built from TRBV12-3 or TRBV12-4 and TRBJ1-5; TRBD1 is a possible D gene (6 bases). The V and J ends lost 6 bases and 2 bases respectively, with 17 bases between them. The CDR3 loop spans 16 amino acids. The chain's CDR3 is CASRSQGGKGNQPQHL. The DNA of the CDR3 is TGTGCCAGCAGGTCCCAAGGGGGAAAGGGCAATCAGCCCCAGCATCTT.

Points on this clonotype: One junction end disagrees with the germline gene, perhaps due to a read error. CDR3 amino acids: CATSRGDRNYGYTF. The DNA of the CDR3 is TGCGCCACCAGCAGAGGGGACAGGAACTATGGCTACACCTTC. The V call is TRBV4-1, the J call TRBJ1-2, with 8 bases matching TRBD1. The CDR3 extends over 14 amino acids. Germline V gene lookup returns CDR1 MGHRA and CDR2 YSYEKL.

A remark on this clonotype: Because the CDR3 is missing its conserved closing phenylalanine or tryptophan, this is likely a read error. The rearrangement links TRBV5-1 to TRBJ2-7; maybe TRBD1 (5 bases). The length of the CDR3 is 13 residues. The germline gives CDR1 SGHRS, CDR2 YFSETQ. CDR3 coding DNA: TGCGCCAGCAGCTCCGACAGCACCTACGATCAGTACTTA. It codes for CASSSDSTYDQYL.

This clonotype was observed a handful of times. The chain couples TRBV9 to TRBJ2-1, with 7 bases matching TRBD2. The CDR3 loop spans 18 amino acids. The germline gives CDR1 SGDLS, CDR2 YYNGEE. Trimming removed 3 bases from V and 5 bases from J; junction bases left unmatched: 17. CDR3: CASSGGLMAGAWDNEQFF. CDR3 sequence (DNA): TGTGCCAGCAGCGGGGGGTTGATGGCGGGAGCTTGGGACAATGAGCAGTTCTTC.

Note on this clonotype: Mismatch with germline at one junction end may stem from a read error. The CDR3 DNA is TGTGCCAGCAGTGATGGCTTAGTGTCGTGGGATAGCCGAAGATTGGGTTATGGCTACACCTTC. It is translated as CASSDGLVSWDSRRLGYGYTF. This chain links TRBV10-2 with TRBJ1-2; D is undetermined. The CDR3 length is 21 residues. Per the germline V gene, CDR1 is WSHSY and CDR2 is SAAADI.

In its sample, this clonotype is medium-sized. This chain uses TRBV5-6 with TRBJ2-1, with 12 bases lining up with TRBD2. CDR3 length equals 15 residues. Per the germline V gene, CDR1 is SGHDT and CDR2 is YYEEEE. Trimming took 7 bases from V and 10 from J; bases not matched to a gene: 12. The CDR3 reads CASGEWLAGGLEQFF. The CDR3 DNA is TGTGCCAGCGGTGAATGGCTAGCGGGAGGGCTGGAGCAGTTCTTC.